These T cell receptor beta chains were read from a single sample in a study of blood T cell repertoires in COVID-19. TCRdb's table, derived via immunoSEQ multiplex PCR, lists solely in-frame clones and lacks some. This table holds hundreds of thousands of clones, approximately 86% found once. The sequenced sample was peripheral blood. The origin of the receptors is a woman aged 70-85 years with COVID-19, enrolled during active disease. Both conserved end residues are part of each CDR3. D genes are given only for firm matches. For some rows the clone size is stated as once, few or many, or as a class when expanded; others skip it.

D gene	clone size	V gene	J gene	CDR3 protein	CDR3 DNA
.	.	TRBV10-3	TRBJ2-7	CAISEGPQLGEYF	TGTGCCATCAGTGAGGGACCCCAGCTCGGGGAGTACTTC
.	.	TRBV23-1	TRBJ1-6	CASSQLNDSQNSPLHF	TGCGCCAGCAGTCAATTAAACGACAGCCAGAATTCACCCCTCCACTTT
TRBD1	.	TRBV30	TRBJ1-2	CAWSTGQGGYGYTF	TGTGCCTGGAGTACGGGACAGGGAGGCTATGGCTACACCTTC
TRBD1	.	TRBV18	TRBJ2-3	CASSPSTGLADTQYF	TGTGCCAGCTCACCATCGACAGGGTTGGCAGATACGCAGTATTTT
TRBD1	.	TRBV27	TRBJ1-2	CASSPRQGAVDGYTF	TGTGCCAGCAGTCCCCGACAGGGGGCCGTTGATGGCTACACCTTC
TRBD1	.	TRBV19	TRBJ2-1	CASSKIPGQGDSGEQFF	TGTGCCAGTAGTAAGATTCCGGGACAGGGGGACTCAGGTGAGCAGTTCTTC
TRBD1	.	TRBV7-2	TRBJ2-1	CASRDPGQGSYEQFF	TGTGCCAGCAGAGACCCGGGACAGGGAAGCTATGAGCAGTTCTTC
.	.	TRBV5-1	TRBJ2-6	CASCTGAGANVLTF	TGCGCCAGCTGTACGGGAGCTGGGGCCAACGTCCTGACTTTC
.	.	TRBV5-1	TRBJ1-1	CASSYRSRGTNTEAFF	TGCGCCAGCAGCTACCGATCCAGGGGAACGAACACTGAAGCTTTCTTT
.	.	TRBV3-1/TRBV3-2	TRBJ2-5	CASSQGVGGPAGTQYF	TGTGCCAGCAGCCAAGGTGTAGGTGGCCCGGCGGGGACCCAGTACTTC
.	.	TRBV21-1	TRBJ1-2	CASSSRTGLDGYTF	TGTGCCAGCAGCTCCCGGACAGGGTTGGATGGCTACACCTTC
.	.	TRBV6-1	TRBJ2-3	CASSEWTADRTDTQYF	TGTGCCAGCAGCGAATGGACTGCCGATCGCACAGATACGCAGTATTTT
TRBD1	.	TRBV3-1/TRBV3-2	TRBJ2-2	CASSSSTGSDTGELFF	TGTGCCAGCAGCTCCTCGACAGGGTCGGACACCGGGGAGCTGTTTTTT
TRBD1	.	TRBV4-3	TRBJ2-6	CASSLLGTASSGANVLTF	TGCGCCAGCAGCCTTCTTGGGACAGCCTCCTCTGGGGCCAACGTCCTGACTTTC
.	many	TRBV19	TRBJ2-2	CASTSIYPTGELFF	TGTGCCAGTACTAGCATATACCCCACCGGGGAGCTGTTTTTT
TRBD1	.	TRBV7-2	TRBJ1-6	CASRLTTGSNSPLHF	TGTGCCAGCAGACTAACGACAGGGTCGAATTCACCCCTCCACTTT
.	.	TRBV5-6	TRBJ2-7	CASSLPEASSYEQYF	TGTGCCAGCAGCTTGCCGGAGGCGTCCTCCTACGAGCAGTACTTC
.	.	TRBV24-1	TRBJ2-3	CATSDPRRTDTQYF	TGTGCCACCAGTGACCCCAGGAGGACAGATACGCAGTATTTT
.	few	TRBV6-6	TRBJ1-1	CASSSPGHKNTEAFF	TGTGCCAGCAGTTCTCCGGGACACAAGAACACTGAAGCTTTCTTT
.	.	TRBV24-1	TRBJ1-2	CATSEGAQGYTF	TGTGCCACCAGTGAGGGGGCGCAGGGCTACACCTTC
TRBD1	.	TRBV23-1	TRBJ2-5	CASSQATTGKETQYF	TGCGCCAGCAGTCAAGCAACGACAGGGAAAGAGACCCAGTACTTC
.	.	TRBV5-6	TRBJ2-3	CASSEKGADTQYF	TGTGCCAGCAGCGAAAAGGGGGCAGATACGCAGTATTTT
TRBD1	.	TRBV7-9	TRBJ2-7	CASGDRGGEQYF	TGTGCCAGCGGCGACAGGGGTGGCGAGCAGTACTTC
.	.	TRBV4-3	TRBJ1-1	CASSQDAKRGITEAFF	TGCGCCAGCAGCCAAGACGCGAAAAGGGGGATCACTGAAGCTTTCTTT
.	.	TRBV18	TRBJ1-3	CASSPREDFIYF	TGTGCCAGCTCACCGAGAGAAGATTTCATATATTTT
.	.	TRBV5-1	TRBJ1-2	CASSLGRDYGYTF	TGCGCCAGCAGCTTGGGGAGGGACTATGGCTACACCTTC
TRBD2	.	TRBV6-5	TRBJ2-1	CASKGGGAYNEQFF	TGTGCCAGCAAGGGCGGGGGGGCCTACAATGAGCAGTTCTTC
TRBD1	.	TRBV5-1	TRBJ2-1	CASSSQDRGAQFF	TGCGCCAGCAGCTCGCAGGACAGGGGTGCGCAGTTCTTC
TRBD1	.	TRBV18	TRBJ1-1	CASSPPDRVLDTEAFF	TGTGCCAGCTCACCACCGGACAGGGTTCTTGACACTGAAGCTTTCTTT
TRBD1	.	TRBV5-8	TRBJ1-4	CASSFEGQGSEKLFF	TGTGCCAGCAGCTTTGAAGGACAGGGTAGTGAAAAACTGTTTTTT
.	.	TRBV5-1	TRBJ1-1	CASSLGQGLSTEAFF	TGCGCCAGCAGCTTGGGGCAGGGACTGTCCACTGAAGCTTTCTTT
TRBD1	.	TRBV28	TRBJ2-1	CASSFIQGAYNEQFF	TGTGCCAGCAGTTTTATTCAGGGGGCCTACAATGAGCAGTTCTTC
.	few	TRBV20-1	TRBJ2-7	CSAFNYEQYF	TGCAGTGCTTTTAACTACGAGCAGTACTTC
TRBD1	once	TRBV29-1	TRBJ1-1	CSVEERRDSDVDSEAFF	TGCAGCGTTGAAGAACGTAGGGACAGCGATGTGGACAGTGAAGCTTTCTTT
.	few	TRBV24-1	TRBJ1-1	CAIRQSGYSEAFF	TGTGCCATCCGACAGTCAGGGTACTCTGAAGCTTTCTTT
TRBD1	.	TRBV19	TRBJ1-5	CATTNRGVIQPQHF	TGTGCCACCACCAACAGGGGAGTGATTCAGCCCCAGCATTTT
.	.	TRBV3-1/TRBV3-2	TRBJ1-3	CASSQTQPSGNTIYF	TGTGCCAGCAGCCAGACTCAACCCTCTGGAAACACCATATATTTT
.	once	TRBV5-1	TRBJ2-2	CASSLGSGNLNGELFF	TGCGCCAGCAGCTTGGGCTCAGGGAATCTGAACGGGGAGCTGTTTTTT
.	few	TRBV28	TRBJ2-2	CASSAGLGELFF	TGTGCCAGCTCTGCAGGCCTCGGGGAGCTGTTTTTT
.	.	TRBV27	TRBJ2-5	CASSQRGQIPQETQYF	TGTGCCAGCAGTCAACGAGGCCAAATCCCCCAAGAGACCCAGTACTTC
TRBD1	.	TRBV18	TRBJ1-1	CASSRGQGMNTEAFF	TGTGCCAGCTCACGTGGACAGGGGATGAACACTGAAGCTTTCTTT
TRBD1	once	TRBV11-2	TRBJ1-4	CASSSRQGDGEKLFF	TGTGCCAGCAGCTCGAGACAGGGGGATGGTGAAAAACTGTTTTTT
TRBD1	.	TRBV28	TRBJ1-5	CASSLGTGVRSNQPQHF	TGTGCCAGCAGTTTAGGGACAGGTGTCCGTAGCAATCAGCCCCAGCATTTT
.	once	TRBV29-1	TRBJ2-5	CSSWKRGNQETQYF	TGCAGCTCCTGGAAGAGGGGGAATCAAGAGACCCAGTACTTC
.	.	TRBV28	TRBJ2-3	CASSLYDTQYF	TGTGCCAGCAGCCTATACGATACGCAGTATTTT
TRBD1	few	TRBV9	TRBJ1-1	CASSVTGGSEAFF	TGTGCCAGCAGCGTTACAGGGGGGTCTGAAGCTTTCTTT
.	.	TRBV10-2	TRBJ2-7	CASSEGLASSYEQYF	TGCGCCAGCAGTGAGGGTCTAGCCAGCTCCTACGAGCAGTACTTC
.	.	TRBV27	TRBJ1-5	CASGGTPDQPQHF	TGTGCCAGCGGCGGGACCCCGGACCAGCCCCAGCATTTT
.	.	TRBV2	TRBJ1-1	CASSDRENTEAFF	TGTGCCAGCAGTGACAGGGAGAACACTGAAGCTTTCTTT
TRBD1	.	TRBV6-6	TRBJ2-7	CASSVRDRGTYEQYF	TGTGCCAGCAGTGTCCGGGACAGGGGGACCTACGAGCAGTACTTC
TRBD1	.	TRBV20-1	TRBJ1-2	CSASRTAGQAEGYTF	TGCAGTGCTAGTAGAACTGCGGGACAGGCTGAAGGCTACACCTTC
.	.	TRBV7-9	TRBJ2-1	CASSYKNNEQFF	TGTGCCAGCAGCTACAAGAACAATGAGCAGTTCTTC
.	.	TRBV19	TRBJ1-2	CASRPGERPYGYTF	TGTGCCAGTAGGCCGGGGGAAAGACCCTATGGCTACACCTTC